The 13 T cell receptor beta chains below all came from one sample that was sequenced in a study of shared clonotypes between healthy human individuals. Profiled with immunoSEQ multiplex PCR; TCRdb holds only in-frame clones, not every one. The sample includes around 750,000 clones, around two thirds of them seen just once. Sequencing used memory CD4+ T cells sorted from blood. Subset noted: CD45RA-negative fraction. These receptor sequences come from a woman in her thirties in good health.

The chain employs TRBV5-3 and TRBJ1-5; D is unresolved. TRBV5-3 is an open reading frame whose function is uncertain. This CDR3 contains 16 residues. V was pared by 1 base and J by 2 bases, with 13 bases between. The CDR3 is CARSLLSDGGNQPQHF. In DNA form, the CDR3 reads TGTGCCAGAAGCTTGTTATCAGACGGGGGCAATCAGCCCCAGCATTTT.

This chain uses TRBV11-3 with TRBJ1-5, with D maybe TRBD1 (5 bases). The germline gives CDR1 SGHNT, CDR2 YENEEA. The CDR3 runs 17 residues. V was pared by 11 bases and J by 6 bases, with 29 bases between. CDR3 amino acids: CARLPGRCLWFGQPQHF. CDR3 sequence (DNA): TGTGCCCGCCTACCGGGACGGTGTTTATGGTTTGGTCAGCCCCAGCATTTT. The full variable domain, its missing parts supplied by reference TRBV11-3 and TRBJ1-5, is EAGVVQSPRYKIIEKKQPVAFWCNPISGHNTLYWYLQNLGQGPELLIRYENEEAVDDSQLPKDRFSAERLKGVDSTLKIQPAELGDSAVYLCARLPGRCLWFGQPQHFGDGTRLSIL.

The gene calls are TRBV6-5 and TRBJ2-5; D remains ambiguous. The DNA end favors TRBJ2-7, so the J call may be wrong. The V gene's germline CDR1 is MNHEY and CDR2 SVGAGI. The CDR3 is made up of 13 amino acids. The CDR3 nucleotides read TGTGCCAGCAGTTACGGGCTAGGATACGAGCAGTACTTC. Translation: CASSYGLGYEQYF.

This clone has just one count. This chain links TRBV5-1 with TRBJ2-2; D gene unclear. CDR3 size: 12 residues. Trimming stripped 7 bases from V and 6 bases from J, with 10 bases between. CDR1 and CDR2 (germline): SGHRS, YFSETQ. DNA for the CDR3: TGCGCCAGCGTTTCAGTGTCCGGGGAGCTGTTTTTT. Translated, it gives CASVSVSGELFF.

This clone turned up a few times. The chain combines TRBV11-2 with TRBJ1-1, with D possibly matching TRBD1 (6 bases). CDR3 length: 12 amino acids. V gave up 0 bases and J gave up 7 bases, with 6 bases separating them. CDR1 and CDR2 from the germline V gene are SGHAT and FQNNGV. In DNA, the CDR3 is TGTGCCAGCAGCTTAGAAGGGGGTGAAGCTTTCTTT. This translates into CASSLEGGEAFF.

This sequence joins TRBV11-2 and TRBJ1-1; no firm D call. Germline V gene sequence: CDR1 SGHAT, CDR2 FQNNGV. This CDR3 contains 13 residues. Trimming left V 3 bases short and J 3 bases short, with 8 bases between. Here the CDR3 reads CASSLRSDTEAFF. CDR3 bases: TGTGCCAGCAGCTTGAGATCGGACACTGAAGCTTTCTTT.

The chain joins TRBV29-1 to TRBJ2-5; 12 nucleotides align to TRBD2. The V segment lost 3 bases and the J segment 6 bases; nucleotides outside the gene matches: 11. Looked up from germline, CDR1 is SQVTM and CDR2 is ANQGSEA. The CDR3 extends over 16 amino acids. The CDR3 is CSVDRTSGDKGKTQYF. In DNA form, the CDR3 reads TGCAGCGTTGATCGGACTAGCGGGGACAAAGGGAAGACCCAGTACTTC.

The CDR3 DNA reads as TGTGCCAGCAGTTACCGGGAAGGGAGCACTGAAGCTTTCTTT. Its translation is CASSYREGSTEAFF. This chain uses TRBV6-6 with TRBJ1-1, with no clear D. V dropped 2 bases and J dropped 4 bases, with 11 bases sitting between them. CDR3 length: 14 residues. CDR1 is MNHNY, CDR2 SVGAGI, per germline (reference sequence).

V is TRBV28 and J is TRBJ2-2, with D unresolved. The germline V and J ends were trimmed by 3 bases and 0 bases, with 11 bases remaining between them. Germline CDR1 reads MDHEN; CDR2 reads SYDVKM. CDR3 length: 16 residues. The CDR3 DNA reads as TGTGCCAGCAGTTTGATGGGGATAACGAACACCGGGGAGCTGTTTTTT. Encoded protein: CASSLMGITNTGELFF. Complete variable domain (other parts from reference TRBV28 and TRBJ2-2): DVKVTQSSRYLVKRTGEKVFLECVQDMDHENMFWYRQDPGLGLRLIYFSYDVKMKEKGDIPEGYSVSREKKERFSLILESASTNQTSMYLCASSLMGITNTGELFFGEGSRLTVL.

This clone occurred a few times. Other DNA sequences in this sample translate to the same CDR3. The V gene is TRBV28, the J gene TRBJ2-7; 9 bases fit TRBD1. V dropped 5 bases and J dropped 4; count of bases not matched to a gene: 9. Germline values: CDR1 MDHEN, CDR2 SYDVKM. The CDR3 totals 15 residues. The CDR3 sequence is CASSLGTGLGYEQYF. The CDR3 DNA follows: TGTGCCAGCAGTCTCGGGACAGGGCTGGGTTACGAGCAGTACTTC.

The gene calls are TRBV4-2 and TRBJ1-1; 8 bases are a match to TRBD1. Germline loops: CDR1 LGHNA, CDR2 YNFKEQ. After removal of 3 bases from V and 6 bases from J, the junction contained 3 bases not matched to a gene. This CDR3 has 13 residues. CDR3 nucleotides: TGTGCCAGCAGCCAGGAGACAGGGGCTGAAGCTTTCTTT. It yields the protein CASSQETGAEAFF.

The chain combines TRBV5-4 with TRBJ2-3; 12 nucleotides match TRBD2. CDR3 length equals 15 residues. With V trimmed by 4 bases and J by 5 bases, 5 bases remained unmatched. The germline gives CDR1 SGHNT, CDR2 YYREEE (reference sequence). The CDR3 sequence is CASSRTSGEGDTQYF. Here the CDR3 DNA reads TGTGCCAGCAGCCGGACTAGCGGGGAAGGAGATACGCAGTATTTT.

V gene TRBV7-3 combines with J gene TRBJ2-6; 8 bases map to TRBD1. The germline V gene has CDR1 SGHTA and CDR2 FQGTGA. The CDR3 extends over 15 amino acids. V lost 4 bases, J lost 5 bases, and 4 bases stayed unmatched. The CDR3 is CASSSTGVRANVLTF. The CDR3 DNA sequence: TGTGCCAGCAGCTCGACAGGGGTCAGGGCCAACGTCCTGACTTTC.